The 30 T cell receptor beta chains in this list originate from one sample, sequenced in a study of T cell responses to AZD1222 COVID-19 vaccine (dated by TCRdb to the early 2020s). The receptor library was made with the immunoSEQ multiplex PCR assay. TCRdb holds this immuneACCESS table with in-frame rearrangements only. Some clones are missing; in checked studies, unresolved V genes explain under half, and the rest has no known cause. Across this sample there are some 170,000 clones, with approximately 94% seen only once. The ten largest clones take up roughly 5% of the sample. The time point label here, explained by the study, means: about 28 days (+/-7) after the second vaccine dose. This sample comprised peripheral blood, obtained 28 days after the second AZD1222 dose. The receptors here all came from an adult who received the AZD1222 COVID-19 vaccine.

The rearrangement links TRBV27 to TRBJ1-2; D ambiguous. The germline gives CDR1 MNHEY, CDR2 SMNVEV (reference sequence). This CDR3 comprises 13 residues. V was trimmed by 3 bases and J by 0 bases, leaving 5 bases between them. The CDR3 region is CASSFEANYGYTF. As DNA, the CDR3 is TGTGCCAGCAGTTTCGAAGCTAACTATGGCTACACCTTC.

The V gene is TRBV19, the J gene TRBJ2-1; D may be TRBD2 (5 bases). Germline lookup yields CDR1 LNHDA and CDR2 SQIVND (reference sequence). This CDR3 has 12 amino acids. Trimming cost V 3 bases and J 9 bases, with 9 bases left between them. CDR3 in amino acids: CASSIPGIEQFF. The CDR3 nucleotides are TGTGCCAGTAGTATCCCGGGAATTGAGCAGTTCTTC. Filled out from reference TRBV19 and TRBJ2-1, the complete variable domain reads DGGITQSPKYLFRKEGQNVTLSCEQNLNHDAMYWYRQDPGQGLRLIYYSQIVNDFQKGDIAEGYSVSREKKESFPLTVTSAQKNPTAFYLCASSIPGIEQFFGPGTRLTVL.

Concerning this clone: At one of its ends the junction is not consistent with the germline gene, which may arise from a read error. The CDR3 region is CASSSTQATPDF. Written as DNA, the CDR3 is TGTGCCAGCTCGTCAACCCAGGCGACTCCGGACTTC. This sequence joins TRBV18 and TRBJ2-4; D is unclear. The V gene's germline CDR1 is KGHSH and CDR2 LQKENI. CDR3 length: 12 residues.

The chain couples TRBV7-2 to TRBJ2-7, with a tentative D call TRBD1 (6 bases). Trimming shortened V by 5 bases and J by 4 bases, and 18 bases separated the two germline ends. The CDR3 totals 15 residues. Germline loops: CDR1 SGHTA, CDR2 FQGNSA. The CDR3 sequence is CASSKGGKQGYEQYF. In DNA, the CDR3 is TGTGCCAGCAGCAAAGGTGGGAAGCAGGGGTACGAGCAGTACTTC.

This clone was detected only once. V usage is TRBV6-5 and J usage is TRBJ2-1; 8 bases line up with TRBD2. The CDR3 sequence is 12 residues long. V dropped 8 bases and J dropped 4; count of bases not matched to a gene: 1. Germline assignment: CDR1 MNHEY and CDR2 SVGAGI. CDR3 sequence: CASGTSYNEQFF. CDR3 sequence (DNA): TGTGCCAGCGGGACTAGTTACAATGAGCAGTTCTTC.

This chain connects TRBV7-8 to TRBJ2-3; weak D call: TRBD2 (5 bases). Germline CDR1 SGHVS, CDR2 FQNEAQ. This CDR3 contains 15 residues. The ends were cut back, 0 bases at V and 3 bases at J, with 10 bases in the middle. The CDR3 loop reads CASSLAQRGTDTQYF. The CDR3 DNA reads as TGTGCCAGCAGCTTAGCGCAACGAGGGACAGATACGCAGTATTTT.

The chain is built from TRBV19 and TRBJ2-6; D call uncertain. Looked up from germline, CDR1 is LNHDA and CDR2 is SQIVND (reference sequence). The germline V and J ends were trimmed by 6 bases and 0 bases, with 12 bases remaining between them. The CDR3 consists of 16 residues. The CDR3 DNA reads as TGTGCCAGTAGACCCCTAGGGTACTCTGGGGCCAACGTCCTGACTTTC. It translates to CASRPLGYSGANVLTF.

In nucleotides, the CDR3 is TGTGCCAGCAGTCAAAAAGGGTCTCGTCCATCTGGGGCCAACGTCCTGACTTTC. Protein: CASSQKGSRPSGANVLTF. The rearrangement joins TRBV5-4 to TRBJ2-6; D not certain. Trimming stripped 5 bases from V and 1 base from J, with 19 bases between. This CDR3 spans 18 amino acids. Germline CDR1 is SGHNT and CDR2 is YYREEE (reference sequence).

CDR3 coding DNA: TGTGCCAGCAGCCGCGGGACTAGCGGGATTCCTAGCACAGATACGCAGTATTTT. Translating gives CASSRGTSGIPSTDTQYF. V usage is TRBV7-9 and J usage is TRBJ2-3; 13 nucleotides align to TRBD2. The trim removed 5 bases at V and 0 bases at J, leaving 8 bases unmatched. Germline CDR1 SEHNR, CDR2 FQNEAQ (reference sequence). This CDR3 has 18 amino acids.

J is TRBJ2-7 and V is TRBV3-1 (or the pseudogene TRBV3-2), with D tentatively TRBD1 (6 bases). Germline lookup yields CDR1 LGHDT and CDR2 YNNKEL (reference sequence). The CDR3 extends over 14 amino acids. V was clipped by 1 base and J by 6 bases, with 13 bases between them. The CDR3 spells CASSQVEGVGEQYF. The CDR3 bases are TGTGCCAGCAGCCAAGTCGAGGGGGTGGGCGAGCAGTACTTC.

The rearrangement links TRBV7-9 to TRBJ1-2; 7 bases fit TRBD1. The CDR3 has 12 amino acids. CDR1 and CDR2 from the germline V gene are SEHNR and FQNEAQ (reference sequence). V gave up 5 bases and J gave up 11 bases; unmatched junction bases: 8. CDR3 sequence: CASSPRDSLYTF. CDR3 DNA: TGTGCCAGCAGCCCAAGGGACAGCCTATACACCTTC.

J is TRBJ1-2 and V is TRBV5-1; D is unresolved. Germline CDR1 reads SGHRS; CDR2 reads YFSETQ. The CDR3 has 13 amino acids. The V and J ends lost 1 base and 3 bases respectively, with 7 bases between them. CDR3 sequence reads: CASSLSGDYGYTF. As DNA, the CDR3 is TGCGCCAGCAGCTTGAGCGGGGACTATGGCTACACCTTC.

The gene calls are TRBV28 and TRBJ1-1; TRBD1 aligns across 7 bases. The CDR3 is made up of 15 amino acids. CDR1 is MDHEN, CDR2 SYDVKM, per germline. The junction had 13 bases not matched to a gene; V was cut back by 6 bases and J by 6 bases. The DNA of the CDR3 is TGTGCCAGCAGCCCCCACACAGGGGCCGAGGCTGAAGCTTTCTTT. Its protein is CASSPHTGAEAEAFF.

This rearrangement joins TRBV19 to TRBJ1-5, with 9 bases matching TRBD1. This CDR3 has 15 amino acids. The ends lost 5 bases at V and 1 base at J; junction bases unmatched: 3. Germline CDR1 and CDR2: LNHDA and SQIVND (reference sequence). The CDR3 DNA sequence: TGTGCCAGTAGTTACAGGGGGCGCAGCAATCAGCCCCAGCATTTT. It is translated as CASSYRGRSNQPQHF.

J is TRBJ2-7 and V is TRBV28; tentatively, D is TRBD1 (6 bases). Trimming shortened V by 7 bases and J by 0 bases, and 22 bases separated the two germline ends. The germline CDR1 and CDR2 sequences are MDHEN and SYDVKM. The CDR3 totals 17 residues. CDR3 sequence: CASITHHTGLASYEQYF. CDR3 coding DNA: TGTGCCAGCATTACACACCACACAGGGTTGGCCTCCTACGAGCAGTACTTC.

About this clone: Mismatch with germline at one junction end may stem from a read error. The genes are TRBV3-1 (or the pseudogene TRBV3-2) and TRBJ1-4; D remains unclear. Looked up from germline, CDR1 is LGHDT and CDR2 is YNNKEL (reference sequence). The CDR3 totals 13 residues. This CDR3 is CASSWSRDEKLFF. Here the CDR3 DNA reads TGTGCCAGCAGCTGGAGTCGGGATGAGAAACTGTTTTTT.

This chain connects TRBV2 to TRBJ1-4; 9 bases fit TRBD1. V shed 6 bases and J 7 bases; nucleotides not matched to a gene: 6. This CDR3 has 14 amino acids. Germline V gives CDR1 SNHLY, CDR2 FYNNEI. The CDR3 protein is CASRADRGIEKLFF. CDR3 coding DNA: TGTGCCAGCAGGGCGGACAGGGGAATTGAAAAACTGTTTTTT.

The V call is TRBV18, the J call TRBJ1-5, with D unclear. CDR1 KGHSH and CDR2 LQKENI come from the germline V gene. Trimming left V 4 bases short and J 2 bases short, with 18 bases between. This CDR3 comprises 17 residues. The CDR3 reads CASSQTMEGRGNQPQHF. In DNA, the CDR3 is TGTGCCAGCTCACAAACAATGGAAGGGAGGGGCAATCAGCCCCAGCATTTT. The whole variable domain, filled in from reference TRBV18 and TRBJ1-5, reads NAGVMQNPRHLVRRRGQEARLRCSPMKGHSHVYWYRQLPEEGLKFMVYLQKENIIDESGMPKERFSAEFPKEGPSILRIQQVVRGDSAAYFCASSQTMEGRGNQPQHFGDGTRLSIL.

This rearrangement joins TRBV2 to TRBJ2-2; D is ambiguous. Germline CDR1 and CDR2: SNHLY and FYNNEI. The CDR3 has 15 residues. V shed 7 bases and J shed 0 bases, with 12 bases lying between them. CDR3 DNA sequence: TGTGCCAGCAAGACTGGGCAGTCGAACACCGGGGAGCTGTTTTTT. As protein: CASKTGQSNTGELFF.

This sequence joins TRBV10-3 and TRBJ1-6, with 8 positions matching TRBD1. There are 13 residues in the CDR3. V lost 8 bases, J lost 6 bases, and 3 bases stayed unmatched. Germline values: CDR1 ENHRY, CDR2 SYGVKD. CDR3 DNA sequence: TGTGCCATCCAGGGGGCGGTTAATTCACCCCTCCACTTT. This gives the protein CAIQGAVNSPLHF.

V and J are TRBV11-2 and TRBJ2-2; D unresolved. CDR3 length: 14 residues. Germline lookup yields CDR1 SGHAT and CDR2 FQNNGV. V lost 5 bases to trimming and J lost 7 bases, with 14 bases between them. The CDR3 loop is CASSPLRSFGELFF. The CDR3, as DNA: TGTGCCAGCAGCCCCCTCCGCAGTTTCGGGGAGCTGTTTTTT.

The V and J genes are TRBV3-1 (or the pseudogene TRBV3-2) and TRBJ2-2; 14 positions match TRBD2. The V gene end was trimmed by 4 bases and the J gene end by 3 bases; junction bases not matched to a gene: 19. The CDR3 is made up of 22 amino acids. Germline V gene lookup returns CDR1 LGHDT and CDR2 YNNKEL (reference sequence). The CDR3 reads CASSPLRRAGLAGESDTGELFF. The CDR3 nucleotides read TGTGCCAGCAGCCCACTACGCCGAGCGGGACTAGCGGGAGAATCGGACACCGGGGAGCTGTTTTTT.

The rearrangement uses TRBV2 and TRBJ2-1; D uncertain. CDR1 is SNHLY, CDR2 FYNNEI, per germline. The CDR3 consists of 15 residues. V was cut by 2 bases and J by 1 base, with 9 bases left in between. The CDR3, as DNA: TGTGCCAGCAGTGAAAGAGCGAGGTCCTACAATGAGCAGTTCTTC. It is translated as CASSERARSYNEQFF.

The chain has TRBV18 and TRBJ2-5; no firm D call. Germline V gene lookup returns CDR1 KGHSH and CDR2 LQKENI. With 2 bases removed from V and 5 bases from J, the gap between germline ends came to 9 bases. This CDR3 contains 13 residues. Here the CDR3 reads CASSPKSMETQYF. The CDR3 DNA follows: TGTGCCAGCTCACCAAAATCGATGGAGACCCAGTACTTC.

This sequence joins TRBV27 and TRBJ1-3; 7 bases align to TRBD1. The trim removed 5 bases at V and 0 bases at J, leaving 7 bases unmatched. CDR3 length equals 16 residues. From germline, CDR1 is MNHEY and CDR2 SMNVEV (reference sequence). The CDR3 spells CASSPTGVGSGNTIYF. DNA for the CDR3: TGTGCCAGCAGTCCAACAGGGGTGGGCTCTGGAAACACCATATATTTT.

This rearrangement joins TRBV10-3 to TRBJ1-2; tentatively, D is TRBD1 (5 bases). The CDR3 runs 15 residues. The germline V gene has CDR1 ENHRY and CDR2 SYGVKD. Between the trimmed V and J ends, which lost 9 bases and 8 bases, there was a span of 25 bases. In DNA, the CDR3 is TGTGCCATTCGGCGGGAGGGGACCGCCTTAGGGGGCTACACCTTC. Residues: CAIRREGTALGGYTF.

The chain joins TRBV24-1 to TRBJ2-1, with no clear D. Trimming removed 0 bases at V and 6 bases at J, with 5 bases between. CDR3 length: 13 residues. CDR1 and CDR2 (germline): KGHDR, SFDVKD. The CDR3 region is CATSDLQRNEQFF. As DNA, the CDR3 is TGTGCCACCAGTGATTTGCAACGCAATGAGCAGTTCTTC.

The chain couples TRBV7-9 to TRBJ1-2; 8 nucleotides line up with TRBD1. The CDR3 consists of 13 residues. Unmatched junction bases numbered 3, after V lost 7 bases and J lost 2 bases. Germline CDR1 is SEHNR and CDR2 is FQNEAQ (reference sequence). CDR3 in DNA: TGTGCCAGCATGAACAGGGGGAACTATGGCTACACCTTC. Translation: CASMNRGNYGYTF.

The V gene is TRBV24-1, the J gene TRBJ2-1, with D possibly matching TRBD2 (5 bases). Per the germline V gene, CDR1 is KGHDR and CDR2 is SFDVKD. CDR3 size: 14 residues. Trimming removed 6 bases from V and 4 bases from J, with 12 bases in between. CDR3 coding DNA: TGTGCCACCAGTCAAGCGGAACCGTACAATGAGCAGTTCTTC. Its translation is CATSQAEPYNEQFF.

The J gene is TRBJ1-1, the V gene TRBV12-3 or TRBV12-4; D unresolved. Trimming removed 6 bases from V and 10 bases from J, with 18 bases in between. This CDR3 region has 13 residues. The CDR3 DNA is TGTGCCAGCAGCCAGGCACAGTCCCAAGGAGCTTTCTTT. This sequence encodes CASSQAQSQGAFF.